This T cell receptor (beta chain) was found in a study of PD-L1 blockade in urothelial cancer. Study context: There were a median of roughly 140,000 T cells in blood samples.

This clone was recorded many times. The CDR3 is 15 residues long. CDR1 and CDR2 (germline): SGHVS, FNYEAQ. J gave up 6 bases and V 5 bases, and 8 bases lay outside the gene matches. TCRdb keeps only in-frame clones here, not all; method: immunoSEQ multiplex PCR. Altogether 65,000 to 80,000 clones are present, 84% being singletons, with the ten largest covering roughly 4.5%. Sequencing used PBMCs, obtained around atezolizumab (anti-PD-L1) treatment. The chain employs TRBV7-6 and TRBJ2-1; TRBD2 agrees at 9 bases. The sequence came from a man aged 65-85 years with urothelial cancer. The CDR3, as DNA: TGTGCCAGCAGCGCTCTGGCGGGAGGGTCCAATGAGCAGTTCTTC. Translated: CASSALAGGSNEQFF.